This is a list of T cell receptor beta chains from one sample in a study of CD8 T cells in ankylosing spondylitis. TCRdb processed the 5' RACE reads anew with MiXCR; each CDR3 protein has one entry. The sample gives some 130,000 distinct CDR3 sequences, roughly 17% of which show up once; roughly a third is in the top ten. The specimen sequenced was blood, either unsorted or a sorted T cell fraction (not recorded which). Receptors originate from a male donor with ankylosing spondylitis. CDR3s include the opening cysteine and the closing phenylalanine or tryptophan. Each record gives: V gene, clone size, J gene, D gene, CDR3 protein, CDR3 DNA. The D gene is left open where the match is weak. A clone size is listed for some rows: how often the clone was seen (once, few, many), or a class if it is expanded.

v_gene: TRBV4-1
abundance: NA
j_gene: TRBJ2-7
d_gene: TRBD1
CDR3aa: CASSPRDSSLEQYF
CDR3nt: TGCGCCAGCAGCCCTCGGGACAGCTCCCTCGAGCAGTACTTC

v_gene: TRBV9
abundance: few
j_gene: TRBJ1-1
d_gene: TRBD1
CDR3aa: CASSARGSNTEAFF
CDR3nt: TGTGCCAGCAGCGCCAGGGGGTCGAACACTGAAGCTTTCTTT

v_gene: TRBV10-3
abundance: many
j_gene: TRBJ2-5
d_gene: NA
CDR3aa: CAISESTDRLYETQYF
CDR3nt: TGTGCCATCAGTGAGTCCACTGACAGGTTGTACGAGACCCAGTACTTC

v_gene: TRBV7-8
abundance: NA
j_gene: TRBJ2-7
d_gene: NA
CDR3aa: CASSLEAAGPNLQYF
CDR3nt: TGTGCCAGCAGCTTAGAGGCAGCTGGCCCCAACCTTCAGTACTTC

v_gene: TRBV4-1
abundance: NA
j_gene: TRBJ2-7
d_gene: NA
CDR3aa: CASSHSGDTYEQYF
CDR3nt: TGCGCCAGCAGCCATTCCGGGGACACCTACGAGCAGTACTTC

v_gene: TRBV28
abundance: NA
j_gene: TRBJ1-1
d_gene: NA
CDR3aa: CASSLSRGGNTEAFF
CDR3nt: TGTGCCAGCAGTTTATCCAGGGGCGGGAACACTGAAGCTTTCTTT

v_gene: TRBV12-3/TRBV12-4
abundance: many
j_gene: TRBJ1-4
d_gene: NA
CDR3aa: CASSDAGEKLFF
CDR3nt: TGTGCCAGCAGTGATGCGGGTGAAAAACTGTTTTTT

v_gene: TRBV20-1
abundance: NA
j_gene: TRBJ2-2
d_gene: NA
CDR3aa: CSARPAGTGELFF
CDR3nt: TGCAGTGCTAGGCCAGCGGGCACCGGGGAGCTGTTTTTT

v_gene: TRBV6-1
abundance: few
j_gene: TRBJ2-5
d_gene: NA
CDR3aa: CASRGKSQETQYF
CDR3nt: TGTGCCAGCAGAGGGAAAAGCCAAGAGACCCAGTACTTC

v_gene: TRBV7-9
abundance: many
j_gene: TRBJ1-5
d_gene: NA
CDR3aa: CASSLDVQPQHF
CDR3nt: TGTGCCAGCAGCTTAGATGTTCAGCCCCAGCATTTT

v_gene: TRBV5-1
abundance: NA
j_gene: TRBJ2-1
d_gene: TRBD2
CDR3aa: CASSPGTSGSVYNEQFF
CDR3nt: TGCGCCAGCAGCCCAGGGACTAGCGGGAGTGTCTACAATGAGCAGTTCTTC

v_gene: TRBV9
abundance: NA
j_gene: TRBJ2-1
d_gene: TRBD1
CDR3aa: CASSVGDRPITYNEQFF
CDR3nt: TGTGCCAGCAGCGTAGGGGACAGGCCTATAACTTACAATGAGCAGTTCTTC

v_gene: TRBV6-5
abundance: few
j_gene: TRBJ2-1
d_gene: TRBD2
CDR3aa: CASSYSITGGNEQFF
CDR3nt: TGTGCCAGCAGTTACTCGATCACGGGGGGCAATGAGCAGTTCTTC

v_gene: TRBV4-2
abundance: few
j_gene: TRBJ2-3
d_gene: NA
CDR3aa: CASSQEEGVGTDTQYF
CDR3nt: TGTGCTAGCAGCCAAGAGGAGGGAGTGGGCACAGATACGCAGTATTTT

v_gene: TRBV5-1
abundance: few
j_gene: TRBJ2-7
d_gene: NA
CDR3aa: CASSVGTGGHEQYF
CDR3nt: TGCGCCAGCAGCGTAGGGACCGGGGGGCACGAGCAGTACTTC

v_gene: TRBV6-6
abundance: few
j_gene: TRBJ2-1
d_gene: NA
CDR3aa: CASISGTYNEQFF
CDR3nt: TGTGCCAGCATTAGCGGTACCTACAATGAGCAGTTCTTC

v_gene: TRBV28
abundance: few
j_gene: TRBJ2-7
d_gene: NA
CDR3aa: CASTLQELPYEQYF
CDR3nt: TGTGCCAGCACTTTGCAGGAGCTTCCCTACGAGCAGTACTTC

v_gene: TRBV7-8
abundance: many
j_gene: TRBJ1-1
d_gene: NA
CDR3aa: CASSLFRGTEAFF
CDR3nt: TGTGCCAGCAGCTTATTCAGGGGCACTGAAGCTTTCTTT

v_gene: TRBV27
abundance: NA
j_gene: TRBJ1-2
d_gene: NA
CDR3aa: CASSTYREEGGYTF
CDR3nt: TGTGCCAGCAGTACCTACAGGGAGGAGGGTGGCTACACCTTC

v_gene: TRBV6-1
abundance: few
j_gene: TRBJ2-1
d_gene: NA
CDR3aa: CASRARPNEQFF
CDR3nt: TGTGCCAGCAGGGCCAGACCTAATGAGCAGTTCTTC

v_gene: TRBV10-3
abundance: few
j_gene: TRBJ1-5
d_gene: TRBD1
CDR3aa: CAISDPDRGAHNQPQHF
CDR3nt: TGTGCCATCAGTGACCCGGACAGGGGAGCCCACAATCAGCCCCAGCATTTT

v_gene: TRBV20-1
abundance: few
j_gene: TRBJ2-2
d_gene: TRBD2
CDR3aa: CSVRGRASGRWNTGELFF
CDR3nt: TGCAGTGTCAGAGGGAGGGCTAGCGGGAGATGGAACACCGGGGAGCTGTTTTTT

v_gene: TRBV29-1
abundance: many
j_gene: TRBJ1-1
d_gene: NA
CDR3aa: CSVLTPNTEAFF
CDR3nt: TGCAGCGTCCTTACCCCGAACACTGAAGCTTTCTTT

v_gene: TRBV10-3
abundance: few
j_gene: TRBJ2-7
d_gene: TRBD2
CDR3aa: CAISAPGGPHEQYF
CDR3nt: TGTGCCATCAGTGCACCGGGAGGGCCGCACGAGCAGTACTTC

v_gene: TRBV4-1
abundance: few
j_gene: TRBJ2-1
d_gene: NA
CDR3aa: CASSQAGGSPYNEQFF
CDR3nt: TGCGCCAGCAGCCAAGCAGGAGGGTCCCCCTACAATGAGCAGTTCTTC

v_gene: TRBV27
abundance: few
j_gene: TRBJ1-2
d_gene: NA
CDR3aa: CASSLRTNYGYTF
CDR3nt: TGTGCCAGCAGTTTGCGGACTAACTATGGCTACACCTTC

v_gene: TRBV12-3/TRBV12-4
abundance: NA
j_gene: TRBJ1-1
d_gene: NA
CDR3aa: CASTLTLVNTEAFF
CDR3nt: TGTGCCAGCACCCTGACGTTGGTGAACACTGAAGCTTTCTTT

v_gene: TRBV20-1
abundance: few
j_gene: TRBJ2-4
d_gene: NA
CDR3aa: CSAPGPQNIQYF
CDR3nt: TGCAGTGCTCCGGGACCTCAAAACATTCAGTACTTC

v_gene: TRBV25-1
abundance: NA
j_gene: TRBJ1-1
d_gene: NA
CDR3aa: CASSDGVTNTEAFF
CDR3nt: TGTGCCAGCAGTGATGGGGTTACGAACACTGAAGCTTTCTTT